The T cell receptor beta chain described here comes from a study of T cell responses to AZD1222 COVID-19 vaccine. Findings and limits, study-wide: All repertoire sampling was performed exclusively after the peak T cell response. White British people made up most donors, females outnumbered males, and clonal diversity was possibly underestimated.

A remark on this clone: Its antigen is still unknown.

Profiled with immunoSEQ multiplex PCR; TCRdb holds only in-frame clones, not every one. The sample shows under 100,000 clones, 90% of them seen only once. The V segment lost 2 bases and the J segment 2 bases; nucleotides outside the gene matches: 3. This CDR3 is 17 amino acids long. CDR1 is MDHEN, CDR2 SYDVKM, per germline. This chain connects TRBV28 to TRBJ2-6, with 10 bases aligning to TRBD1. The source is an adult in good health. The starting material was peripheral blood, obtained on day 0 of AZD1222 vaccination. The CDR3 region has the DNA TGTGCCAGCAGTTTAGGGACAGGGGTTCCTGGGGCCAACGTCCTGACTTTC. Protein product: CASSLGTGVPGANVLTF.